These T cell receptor beta chains were read from a single sample in a study of early T cells in non-severe SARS-CoV-2 infection. TCRdb re-called the 5' RACE reads with MiXCR, one entry per CDR3 protein. The sample records 23,000 or so distinct CDR3 sequences, around 5.2% being singletons. Sequenced: whole blood. These TCRs come from an adult who was a healthcare worker with PCR-confirmed SARS-CoV-2 infection or an uninfected control (not recorded which). CDR3s include the opening cysteine and the closing phenylalanine or tryptophan. A D gene is named only where the DNA matches it firmly. Clone size is shown for a subset of rows, as once, few, many or a class of expanded clone.

j_gene: TRBJ2-1
d_gene: NA
v_gene: TRBV20-1
abundance: many
CDR3aa: CSAAGLKNNEQFF
CDR3nt: TGCAGTGCCGCGGGACTTAAGAACAATGAGCAGTTCTTC

j_gene: TRBJ2-1
d_gene: NA
v_gene: TRBV29-1
abundance: few
CDR3aa: CSVIPGGGEQFF
CDR3nt: TGCAGCGTGATCCCCGGGGGCGGTGAGCAGTTCTTC

j_gene: TRBJ2-6
d_gene: NA
v_gene: TRBV5-1
abundance: many
CDR3aa: CASSLETYNSGANVLTF
CDR3nt: TGCGCCAGCAGCTTGGAAACTTACAACTCTGGGGCCAACGTCCTGACTTTC

j_gene: TRBJ2-1
d_gene: TRBD2
v_gene: TRBV6-6
abundance: NA
CDR3aa: CASRNGTSGRYNEQFF
CDR3nt: TGTGCCAGCAGGAATGGGACTAGCGGGAGGTACAATGAGCAGTTCTTC

j_gene: TRBJ2-7
d_gene: NA
v_gene: TRBV18
abundance: many
CDR3aa: CASSPPIRDVEYF
CDR3nt: TGTGCCAGCTCACCACCTATCAGGGACGTAGAGTACTTC

j_gene: TRBJ2-1
d_gene: TRBD2
v_gene: TRBV12-3/TRBV12-4
abundance: NA
CDR3aa: CASSLLAGGLYEQFF
CDR3nt: TGTGCCAGCAGTTTATTAGCGGGGGGTCTTTACGAGCAGTTCTTC

j_gene: TRBJ2-7
d_gene: TRBD1
v_gene: TRBV29-1
abundance: many
CDR3aa: CSVIDRASYEQYF
CDR3nt: TGCAGCGTCATCGACAGGGCCTCCTACGAGCAGTACTTC

j_gene: TRBJ2-7
d_gene: NA
v_gene: TRBV29-1
abundance: many
CDR3aa: CSVEVEGDYEQYF
CDR3nt: TGCAGCGTTGAGGTTGAAGGGGACTACGAGCAGTACTTC

j_gene: TRBJ2-1
d_gene: TRBD1
v_gene: TRBV27
abundance: NA
CDR3aa: CASSLLGQDNEQFF
CDR3nt: TGTGCCAGCAGTTTACTCGGACAGGACAATGAGCAGTTCTTC

j_gene: TRBJ1-3
d_gene: TRBD1
v_gene: TRBV11-2
abundance: many
CDR3aa: CASSYSGQGGTIYF
CDR3nt: TGTGCCAGCAGCTACTCCGGACAGGGAGGCACCATATATTTT

j_gene: TRBJ1-1
d_gene: NA
v_gene: TRBV12-3/TRBV12-4
abundance: many
CDR3aa: CASSYRREMNTEAFF
CDR3nt: TGTGCCAGCAGTTACCGACGGGAAATGAACACTGAAGCTTTCTTT

j_gene: TRBJ1-1
d_gene: NA
v_gene: TRBV7-9
abundance: many
CDR3aa: CASSLVTLNTEAFF
CDR3nt: TGTGCCAGCAGCTTAGTGACATTGAACACTGAAGCTTTCTTT

j_gene: TRBJ2-3
d_gene: TRBD2
v_gene: TRBV19
abundance: few
CDR3aa: CASGMAGGEDTQYF
CDR3nt: TGTGCCAGTGGAATGGCGGGAGGGGAAGATACGCAGTATTTT

j_gene: TRBJ2-1
d_gene: TRBD1
v_gene: TRBV7-6
abundance: many
CDR3aa: CASSLAAGTGGGFEQFF
CDR3nt: TGTGCCAGCAGCTTAGCCGCCGGGACAGGGGGCGGCTTTGAGCAGTTCTTC

j_gene: TRBJ2-1
d_gene: NA
v_gene: TRBV6-2/TRBV6-3
abundance: many
CDR3aa: CASSYSMHRGGDINEQFF
CDR3nt: TGTGCCAGCAGTTACTCGATGCACCGAGGGGGGGATATCAATGAGCAGTTCTTC

j_gene: TRBJ2-7
d_gene: NA
v_gene: TRBV27
abundance: medium-sized
CDR3aa: CASSLAGGNEQYF
CDR3nt: TGTGCCAGCAGTTTAGCTGGGGGGAACGAGCAGTACTTC

j_gene: TRBJ2-7
d_gene: NA
v_gene: TRBV5-1
abundance: many
CDR3aa: CASSLELRTYEQYF
CDR3nt: TGCGCCAGCAGCTTGGAACTACGGACCTACGAGCAGTACTTC

j_gene: TRBJ2-1
d_gene: NA
v_gene: TRBV11-3
abundance: NA
CDR3aa: CASSLIAEKGNEQFF
CDR3nt: TGTGCCAGCAGCTTAATAGCGGAAAAGGGGAATGAGCAGTTCTTC

j_gene: TRBJ1-3
d_gene: NA
v_gene: TRBV7-8
abundance: many
CDR3aa: CASSLGDLGNTIYF
CDR3nt: TGTGCCAGCAGCTTAGGGGACCTAGGAAACACCATATATTTT

j_gene: TRBJ2-7
d_gene: TRBD1
v_gene: TRBV20-1
abundance: few
CDR3aa: CSAREGTGGQRRIYEQYF
CDR3nt: TGCAGTGCTAGGGAAGGGACAGGGGGTCAACGAAGAATTTACGAGCAGTACTTC

j_gene: TRBJ1-1
d_gene: TRBD1
v_gene: TRBV20-1
abundance: medium-sized
CDR3aa: CSASWGTGGMNTEAFF
CDR3nt: TGCAGTGCTAGTTGGGGGACAGGGGGAATGAACACTGAAGCTTTCTTT

j_gene: TRBJ1-4
d_gene: TRBD1
v_gene: TRBV14
abundance: NA
CDR3aa: CASRPTGSGEKLFF
CDR3nt: TGTGCCAGCAGGCCGACAGGGAGTGGGGAAAAACTGTTTTTT

j_gene: TRBJ2-3
d_gene: NA
v_gene: TRBV11-2
abundance: many
CDR3aa: CASSFFGGSTDTQYF
CDR3nt: TGTGCCAGCAGCTTTTTTGGCGGGAGCACAGATACGCAGTATTTT

j_gene: TRBJ2-3
d_gene: TRBD1
v_gene: TRBV7-9
abundance: many
CDR3aa: CASSIYLGTGGANTQYF
CDR3nt: TGTGCCAGCAGCATCTACCTTGGGACAGGGGGCGCGAATACGCAGTATTTT

j_gene: TRBJ2-5
d_gene: NA
v_gene: TRBV20-1
abundance: many
CDR3aa: CSASSGMETQYF
CDR3nt: TGCAGTGCTAGTTCAGGAATGGAGACCCAGTACTTC

j_gene: TRBJ2-1
d_gene: TRBD2
v_gene: TRBV7-2
abundance: many
CDR3aa: CASSSQTSGREQFF
CDR3nt: TGTGCCAGCAGCTCCCAGACTAGCGGGAGAGAGCAGTTCTTC

j_gene: TRBJ2-1
d_gene: TRBD2
v_gene: TRBV7-3
abundance: NA
CDR3aa: CASSLGTSGKYNEQFF
CDR3nt: TGTGCCAGCAGCTTAGGGACTAGCGGCAAATACAATGAGCAGTTCTTC

j_gene: TRBJ2-1
d_gene: TRBD2
v_gene: TRBV14
abundance: many
CDR3aa: CASSLLGGSGTNEQFF
CDR3nt: TGTGCCAGCAGCCTCCTCGGCGGGAGTGGGACTAATGAGCAGTTCTTC

j_gene: TRBJ2-1
d_gene: NA
v_gene: TRBV19
abundance: many
CDR3aa: CASSPAVNEQFF
CDR3nt: TGTGCCAGTAGTCCCGCGGTCAATGAGCAGTTCTTC

j_gene: TRBJ2-3
d_gene: TRBD2
v_gene: TRBV10-3
abundance: many
CDR3aa: CAISEPTSGSPTATTDTQYF
CDR3nt: TGTGCCATCAGTGAACCGACTAGCGGGAGTCCCACTGCAACCACAGATACGCAGTATTTT

j_gene: TRBJ2-3
d_gene: NA
v_gene: TRBV7-8
abundance: many
CDR3aa: CASSKSGLSTDTQYF
CDR3nt: TGTGCCAGCAGCAAATCGGGACTTAGCACAGATACGCAGTATTTT

j_gene: TRBJ1-5
d_gene: TRBD1
v_gene: TRBV12-3/TRBV12-4
abundance: medium-sized
CDR3aa: CASRLTGDSNQPQHF
CDR3nt: TGTGCCAGCAGATTGACAGGGGATAGCAATCAGCCCCAGCATTTT

j_gene: TRBJ2-3
d_gene: TRBD2
v_gene: TRBV4-2
abundance: many
CDR3aa: CASSSRLAGLSTDTQYF
CDR3nt: TGTGCCAGCAGCTCCCGACTAGCGGGACTTAGCACAGATACGCAGTATTTT

j_gene: TRBJ2-1
d_gene: NA
v_gene: TRBV20-1
abundance: few
CDR3aa: CSARDAIGVDNEQFF
CDR3nt: TGCAGTGCTAGAGATGCCATAGGGGTGGACAATGAGCAGTTCTTC

j_gene: TRBJ2-1
d_gene: NA
v_gene: TRBV29-1
abundance: NA
CDR3aa: CSVDGIVASREQFF
CDR3nt: TGCAGCGTTGATGGCATAGTGGCTAGCAGGGAGCAGTTCTTC

j_gene: TRBJ2-1
d_gene: TRBD2
v_gene: TRBV6-2/TRBV6-3
abundance: many
CDR3aa: CASSWREGRIFF
CDR3nt: TGTGCCAGCAGCTGGCGGGAGGGCCGGATATTCTTC

j_gene: TRBJ1-1
d_gene: NA
v_gene: TRBV7-9
abundance: many
CDR3aa: CASSVTGHPVGNTEAFF
CDR3nt: TGTGCCAGCAGCGTGACGGGACACCCCGTGGGCAACACTGAAGCTTTCTTT

j_gene: TRBJ1-5
d_gene: NA
v_gene: TRBV7-8
abundance: NA
CDR3aa: CASSLIRFSNQPQHF
CDR3nt: TGTGCCAGCAGCTTAATTCGGTTTAGCAATCAGCCCCAGCATTTT

j_gene: TRBJ2-1
d_gene: NA
v_gene: TRBV6-2/TRBV6-3
abundance: many
CDR3aa: CASSYSLYYNEQFF
CDR3nt: TGTGCCAGCAGTTACTCGCTCTATTACAATGAGCAGTTCTTC

j_gene: TRBJ2-3
d_gene: TRBD1
v_gene: TRBV7-8
abundance: NA
CDR3aa: CASSLSWDRSTDTQYF
CDR3nt: TGTGCCAGCAGCTTAAGTTGGGACAGAAGCACAGATACGCAGTATTTT

j_gene: TRBJ1-5
d_gene: TRBD1
v_gene: TRBV7-2
abundance: many
CDR3aa: CASSIYRGQPQHF
CDR3nt: TGTGCCAGCAGCATCTACAGGGGACAGCCCCAGCATTTT

j_gene: TRBJ1-5
d_gene: NA
v_gene: TRBV7-2
abundance: many
CDR3aa: CASSATYQPQHF
CDR3nt: TGTGCCAGCAGCGCGACCTATCAGCCCCAGCATTTT

j_gene: TRBJ1-3
d_gene: NA
v_gene: TRBV5-4
abundance: many
CDR3aa: CASSSRIQGNTIYF
CDR3nt: TGTGCCAGCAGTTCCCGAATTCAGGGAAACACCATATATTTT

j_gene: TRBJ1-1
d_gene: TRBD1
v_gene: TRBV5-1
abundance: many
CDR3aa: CASSLRPTGSVAEAFF
CDR3nt: TGCGCCAGCAGCTTGAGGCCGACAGGGAGTGTTGCTGAAGCTTTCTTT

j_gene: TRBJ2-2
d_gene: TRBD2
v_gene: TRBV7-2
abundance: many
CDR3aa: CASSISGVDTGELFF
CDR3nt: TGTGCCAGCAGCATTAGCGGGGTAGACACCGGGGAGCTGTTTTTT

j_gene: TRBJ1-1
d_gene: TRBD1
v_gene: TRBV6-5
abundance: NA
CDR3aa: CASSSQPGQGGTEAFF
CDR3nt: TGTGCCAGCAGTTCTCAACCGGGACAGGGTGGGACTGAAGCTTTCTTT

j_gene: TRBJ1-4
d_gene: NA
v_gene: TRBV7-9
abundance: medium-sized
CDR3aa: CASSLALTGPTNEKLFF
CDR3nt: TGTGCCAGCAGCTTAGCGTTAACGGGACCAACTAATGAAAAACTGTTTTTT

j_gene: TRBJ1-2
d_gene: TRBD1
v_gene: TRBV11-2
abundance: many
CDR3aa: CASSLEGTASGGYTF
CDR3nt: TGTGCCAGCAGCTTAGAAGGGACAGCTTCGGGCGGCTACACCTTC

j_gene: TRBJ2-3
d_gene: NA
v_gene: TRBV7-2
abundance: many
CDR3aa: CASSRRPGAGVDTQYF
CDR3nt: TGTGCCAGCAGCCGCAGACCGGGAGCCGGGGTAGATACGCAGTATTTT

j_gene: TRBJ2-2
d_gene: TRBD1
v_gene: TRBV6-1
abundance: few
CDR3aa: CASPRDRETGELFF
CDR3nt: TGTGCCAGCCCCCGAGACAGGGAGACCGGGGAGCTGTTTTTT

j_gene: TRBJ2-7
d_gene: TRBD2
v_gene: TRBV18
abundance: NA
CDR3aa: CASSPRPGTGLAGPYEQYF
CDR3nt: TGTGCCAGCTCACCACGTCCGGGGACGGGGTTAGCGGGACCCTACGAGCAGTACTTC

j_gene: TRBJ2-7
d_gene: TRBD2
v_gene: TRBV5-6
abundance: few
CDR3aa: CASSFRGLIGLEQYF
CDR3nt: TGTGCCAGCAGCTTTAGGGGACTAATAGGCCTCGAGCAGTACTTC

j_gene: TRBJ2-7
d_gene: TRBD1
v_gene: TRBV20-1
abundance: few
CDR3aa: CSARPTGTGLAYEQYF
CDR3nt: TGCAGTGCCCGCCCAACCGGGACAGGTCTTGCCTACGAGCAGTACTTC

j_gene: TRBJ2-7
d_gene: TRBD2
v_gene: TRBV6-2/TRBV6-3
abundance: many
CDR3aa: CASGDPSGHYEQYF
CDR3nt: TGTGCCAGCGGAGATCCTAGCGGCCACTACGAGCAGTACTTC

j_gene: TRBJ1-5
d_gene: NA
v_gene: TRBV11-2
abundance: NA
CDR3aa: CASSFELNSNQPQHF
CDR3nt: TGTGCCAGCAGCTTCGAACTCAATAGCAATCAGCCCCAGCATTTT